A single sample is the source of the 16 T cell receptor beta chains below, sequenced in a study of cytotoxic CD8 clonotypes in ibrutinib-treated CLL. Sequencing used immunoSEQ multiplex PCR; TCRdb keeps in-frame clones, though not all of them. The data contain around 92,000 clones, roughly four fifths of them singletons. This material consisted of PBMCs, taken after 24 months of ibrutinib treatment. The receptors stem from a human donor with chronic lymphocytic leukemia.

The rearrangement uses TRBV27 and TRBJ1-5, with 9 positions matching TRBD1. CDR3 length equals 17 residues. V lost 5 bases, J lost 5 bases, and 13 bases stayed unmatched. In germline, CDR1 is MNHEY, CDR2 SMNVEV (reference sequence). The CDR3 DNA sequence: TGTGCCAGCAGTCCGCTAAAATGGGACAGGGTTGATCAGCCCCAGCATTTT. As protein: CASSPLKWDRVDQPQHF.

The genes are TRBV5-1 and TRBJ1-2, with 9 bases aligning to TRBD1. The CDR3 runs to 17 residues. Per the germline V gene, CDR1 is SGHRS and CDR2 is YFSETQ. Unmatched junction bases numbered 16, after V lost 6 bases and J lost 4 bases. CDR3 sequence reads: CASTDERGQGRSYGYTF. CDR3 in DNA: TGCGCCAGCACAGACGAAAGGGGACAGGGTCGATCCTATGGCTACACCTTC.

CDR3 in DNA: TGTGCCAGCAGCTTAGTAGGGTCAGGGCTCGGCTACGAGCAGTACTTC. Translated, it gives CASSLVGSGLGYEQYF. The genes are TRBV7-8 and TRBJ2-7; D might be TRBD1 (5 bases). The CDR3 is made up of 16 amino acids. Germline V gene lookup returns CDR1 SGHVS and CDR2 FQNEAQ. V gave up 1 base and J gave up 3 bases, with 16 bases separating them.

This chain uses TRBV6-4 with TRBJ2-3, with 9 bases lining up with TRBD2. Germline CDR1 and CDR2: MRHNA and SNTAGT. The CDR3 consists of 17 residues. V dropped 4 bases and J dropped 6; count of bases not matched to a gene: 14. In DNA, the CDR3 is TGTGCCAGCAGTGTCGCCGCGACTAGCGGTGGGGGGGATACGCAGTATTTT. Its translation is CASSVAATSGGGDTQYF.

The chain is built from TRBV10-3 and TRBJ2-1; 11 bases fit TRBD2. This CDR3 comprises 16 residues. The trim removed 2 bases at V and 4 bases at J, leaving 4 bases unmatched. Germline loops: CDR1 ENHRY, CDR2 SYGVKD. The CDR3 loop reads CAISELGTSGYNEQFF. The DNA for the CDR3 is TGTGCCATCAGTGAGCTCGGGACTAGCGGATACAATGAGCAGTTCTTC.

The V and J genes are TRBV15 and TRBJ2-7, with D maybe TRBD1 (7 bases). V was clipped by 1 base and J by 4 bases, with 14 bases between them. There are 15 residues in the CDR3. Germline loops: CDR1 LNHNV, CDR2 YYDKDF (reference sequence). The CDR3 protein is CATSRVLQGRYEQYF. The CDR3 DNA follows: TGTGCCACCAGCAGAGTTTTACAGGGGAGGTACGAGCAGTACTTC.

In its sample, this clone was seen once. At one end, the junction sequence differs from germline, possibly due to a read error. The chain carries TRBV19 and TRBJ1-4; D is undetermined. Germline CDR1 LNHDA, CDR2 SQIVND (reference sequence). The CDR3 totals 13 residues. The CDR3 loop is CASSVESAGKLFF. CDR3 sequence (DNA): TGTGCCAGTAGTGTAGAGAGCGCTGGGAAACTGTTTTTT.

The genes are TRBV4-2 and TRBJ2-5; unclear D gene. Trimming removed 3 bases at V and 0 bases at J, with 11 bases between. This CDR3 has 15 residues. CDR1 LGHNA and CDR2 YNFKEQ come from the germline V gene. The CDR3 DNA reads as TGTGCCAGCAGCCAGAACAGCCGGAACCAAGAGACCCAGTACTTC. Translated, it gives CASSQNSRNQETQYF.

This sequence joins TRBV9 and TRBJ2-3, with 9 bases matching TRBD2. CDR1 SGDLS and CDR2 YYNGEE come from the germline V gene. This CDR3 contains 15 residues. Germline trimming cut 3 bases from V and 7 bases from J; bases unmatched to any gene: 9. The CDR3 nucleotides read TGTGCCAGCAGCGCTAGCGGGGAGGCATTTTATACGCAGTATTTT. Protein product: CASSASGEAFYTQYF.

About this clone: Additional DNA sequences in this sample encode the identical CDR3. The chain recombines TRBV28 with TRBJ2-7, with no clear D. CDR3 length: 11 amino acids. Germline V gene sequence: CDR1 MDHEN, CDR2 SYDVKM. Trimming removed 5 bases from V and 0 bases from J, with 2 bases in between. The CDR3 protein is CASSTSYEQYF. The CDR3, as DNA: TGTGCCAGCAGTACCTCCTACGAGCAGTACTTC.

The chain recombines TRBV27 with TRBJ2-6; 8 nucleotides agree with TRBD1. With V trimmed by 5 bases and J by 1 base, 7 bases remained unmatched. CDR1 MNHEY and CDR2 SMNVEV come from the germline V gene (reference sequence). The CDR3 runs to 17 residues. CDR3 DNA sequence: TGTGCCAGCAGTCAGGGGCAGGGGGCATCTGGGGCCAACGTCCTGACTTTC. Amino acids: CASSQGQGASGANVLTF.

The V and J genes are TRBV7-2 and TRBJ2-7; 7 nucleotides align to TRBD2. Germline CDR1 reads SGHTA; CDR2 reads FQGNSA. The trim removed 3 bases at V and 0 bases at J, leaving 5 bases unmatched. CDR3 length equals 15 residues. The CDR3 loop is CASSFSGLLSYEQYF. In DNA form, the CDR3 reads TGTGCCAGCAGCTTTAGCGGGTTACTCTCCTACGAGCAGTACTTC.

The chain recombines TRBV5-1 with TRBJ2-7; possibly TRBD1 or TRBD2 for D (6 bases each). This CDR3 is built from 17 residues. Germline CDR1 is SGHRS and CDR2 is YFSETQ. V was trimmed by 4 bases and J by 0 bases, leaving 20 bases between them. The CDR3 nucleotides are TGCGCCAGCAGCCCGGGACAAACGCTCGGGAGCTCCTACGAGCAGTACTTC. Residues: CASSPGQTLGSSYEQYF.

V gene TRBV28 combines with J gene TRBJ2-3; D uncertain. V gave up 6 bases and J gave up 10 bases, with 14 bases separating them. CDR3 length: 12 residues. CDR1 is MDHEN, CDR2 SYDVKM, per germline. CDR3 region: CASSPTRVAQYF. In DNA form, the CDR3 reads TGTGCCAGCAGCCCCACACGGGTAGCGCAGTATTTT.

The V call is TRBV5-5, the J call TRBJ2-3; 8 positions match TRBD2. In germline, CDR1 is SGHKS, CDR2 YYEKEE (reference sequence). This CDR3 is 17 amino acids long. The V gene end was trimmed by 0 bases and the J gene end by 1 base; junction bases not matched to a gene: 7. In DNA form, the CDR3 reads TGTGCCAGCAGCTTGGTACCTACTAGCGGAGGCACAGATACGCAGTATTTT. Residues: CASSLVPTSGGTDTQYF.

The chain uses TRBV21-1 and TRBJ2-2. TRBV21-1 is flagged as a pseudogene. The CDR3 is made up of 15 amino acids. The CDR3 reads CASSKGVLNTGELFF. The CDR3 region has the DNA TGTGCCAGCAGCAAGGGGGTCCTGAACACCGGGGAGCTGTTTTTT.